What follows are 13 T cell receptor beta chains derived from one specimen sequenced in a study of cytomegalovirus exposure and HLA in healthy donors. Researchers ran the PCR with 60 Vbeta and 13 Jbeta primers. The table came from immunoSEQ multiplex PCR; TCRdb's copy has only in-frame clones and leaves some out. The table shows around 98,000 clones, with roughly 73% occurring only once. Sequenced sample: PBMCs. Every receptor here comes from a woman aged 40 to 50 in good health and CMV-seronegative.

V and J are TRBV4-2 and TRBJ2-1, with D possibly being TRBD1 (6 bases). Germline-derived CDR1 and CDR2 are LGHNA and YNFKEQ. Trimming removed 1 base from V and 8 bases from J, with 18 bases in between. This CDR3 has 16 residues. The CDR3 spells CASSQGLQGKSDEQFF. The CDR3 DNA reads as TGTGCCAGCAGCCAAGGCCTACAGGGAAAGTCGGATGAGCAGTTCTTC.

In its sample, this clone is medium-sized (0.01 to 0.1%). The chain recombines TRBV7-9 with TRBJ2-6, with a weak D call TRBD1 (6 bases). This CDR3 has 17 residues. Germline CDR1 is SEHNR and CDR2 is FQNEAQ (reference sequence). Trimming stripped 3 bases from V and 0 bases from J, with 12 bases between. The DNA for the CDR3 is TGTGCCAGCAGCTTGGTGGACAGCCACTCTGGGGCCAACGTCCTGACTTTC. Its translation is CASSLVDSHSGANVLTF.

The chain recombines TRBV29-1 with TRBJ2-3, with TRBD2 as a possible D gene (5 bases). Trimming removed 6 bases from V and 5 bases from J, with 6 bases in between. Germline CDR1 SQVTM, CDR2 ANQGSEA. The CDR3 loop spans 10 amino acids. The CDR3 nucleotides read TGCAGCGTGGCGGGAGATACGCAGTATTTT. This encodes CSVAGDTQYF.

To note about this clone: Compared with germline, one end of the junction differs, possibly owing to a read error. The chain combines TRBV6-5 with TRBJ1-2, with D uncertain. The CDR3 covers 14 residues. Germline assignment: CDR1 MNHEY and CDR2 SVGAGI. CDR3 loop: CASSYRGIGYGYPF. CDR3 sequence (DNA): TGTGCCAGCAGTTACCGTGGTATCGGGTATGGCTACCCCTTC.

This clone has a handful of counts. This sequence joins TRBV4-3 and TRBJ1-5; maybe TRBD1 (6 bases). Germline loops: CDR1 LGHNA, CDR2 YSLEER. Between the trimmed V and J ends, which lost 1 base and 7 bases, there was a span of 14 bases. This CDR3 comprises 15 residues. The CDR3 region is CASSQGGGGSQPQHF. For the CDR3, the DNA is TGCGCCAGCAGCCAAGGTGGGGGGGGCAGCCAGCCCCAGCATTTT.

The rearrangement links TRBV15 to TRBJ1-4, with TRBD1 as a possible D gene (6 bases). CDR1 is LNHNV and CDR2 is YYDKDF in the germline V gene (reference sequence). The V end was cut by 0 bases, the J end by 5 bases, with 13 bases between. The CDR3 is made up of 16 amino acids. CDR3 in DNA: TGTGCCACCAGCAGAGATAGTGGGGGCGGGAATGAAAAACTGTTTTTT. Its protein product is CATSRDSGGGNEKLFF.

V and J are TRBV2 and TRBJ1-6; tentatively, D is TRBD1 (5 bases). The CDR3 runs 15 residues. The germline V gene encodes CDR1 SNHLY and CDR2 FYNNEI. V was trimmed by 6 bases and J by 4 bases, leaving 13 bases between them. The CDR3 DNA sequence: TGTGCCAGCAGCCAGGGAGGCTCGTATAATTCACCCCTCCACTTT. Protein: CASSQGGSYNSPLHF.

The V gene is TRBV18, the J gene TRBJ1-2; D gene uncertain. This CDR3 is 14 amino acids long. Germline CDR1 and CDR2: KGHSH and LQKENI. The V end was cut by 1 base, the J end by 0 bases, with 6 bases between. The CDR3 DNA is TGTGCCAGCTCACCACAGCTTACTAACTATGGCTACACCTTC. Its translation is CASSPQLTNYGYTF. The complete variable domain, with remaining parts taken from reference TRBV18 and TRBJ1-2, reads NAGVMQNPRHLVRRRGQEARLRCSPMKGHSHVYWYRQLPEEGLKFMVYLQKENIIDESGMPKERFSAEFPKEGPSILRIQQVVRGDSAAYFCASSPQLTNYGYTFGSGTRLTVV.

The rearrangement links TRBV30 to TRBJ2-2; possibly TRBD2 for D (6 bases). The germline V and J ends were trimmed by 3 bases and 4 bases, with 9 bases remaining between them. In germline, CDR1 is GTSNPN, CDR2 SVGIG (reference sequence). This CDR3 has 13 amino acids. CDR3 in amino acids: CAWSGTSTGELFF. DNA of the CDR3: TGTGCCTGGAGCGGGACTTCCACCGGGGAGCTGTTTTTT.

This clone was detected a few times. The genes are TRBV4-1 and TRBJ1-5; 7 bases fit TRBD1. CDR3 length equals 14 residues. V trimming: 4 bases; J trimming: 7 bases; junction bases outside the gene matches: 7. Germline CDR1 and CDR2: MGHRA and YSYEKL. The CDR3 region has the DNA TGCGCCAGCAGCCCTACAGGGGAGGCCCAGCCCCAGCATTTT. It encodes CASSPTGEAQPQHF.

This clone came up once. The chain employs TRBV19 and TRBJ1-2; D is perhaps TRBD1 (5 bases). There are 13 residues in the CDR3. Germline V lookup: CDR1 LNHDA, CDR2 SQIVND (reference sequence). V was shortened by 3 bases and J by 6 bases, with 11 bases between the two germline ends. The DNA for the CDR3 is TGTGCCAGTAGTATTGAGTCGGGGGATGGCTACACCTTC. Translation: CASSIESGDGYTF.

This rearrangement joins TRBV20-1 to TRBJ1-4; no clear D gene. V gave up 8 bases and J gave up 5 bases, with 6 bases separating them. The CDR3 has 10 residues. CDR1 and CDR2 from the germline V gene are DFQATT and SNEGSKA (reference sequence). CDR3 region: CSPLNEKLFF. Here the CDR3 DNA reads TGCAGTCCTTTGAATGAAAAACTGTTTTTT.

This clone was counted ten times or more. The J gene is TRBJ1-1, the V gene TRBV7-6, with D possibly being TRBD1 (5 bases). The CDR3 covers 16 residues. V lost 5 bases to trimming and J lost 4 bases, with 20 bases between them. The germline V gene encodes CDR1 SGHVS and CDR2 FNYEAQ. CDR3 sequence (DNA): TGTGCCAGCAGCCTAGATTCCACCAGGGTCCCCACTGAAGCTTTCTTT. Translated, it gives CASSLDSTRVPTEAFF.